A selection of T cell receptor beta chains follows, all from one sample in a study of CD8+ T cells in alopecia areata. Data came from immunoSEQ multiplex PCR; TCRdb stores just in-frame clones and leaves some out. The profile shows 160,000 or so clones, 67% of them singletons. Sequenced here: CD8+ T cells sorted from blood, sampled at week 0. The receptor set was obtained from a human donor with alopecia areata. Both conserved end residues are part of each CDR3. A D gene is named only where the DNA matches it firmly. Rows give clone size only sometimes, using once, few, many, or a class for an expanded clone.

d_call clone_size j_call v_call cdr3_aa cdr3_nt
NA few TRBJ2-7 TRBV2 CASSELGGPNYEQYF TGTGCCAGCAGTGAACTGGGGGGACCCAACTACGAGCAGTACTTC
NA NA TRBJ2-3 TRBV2 CARPGLTSGDTQYF TGTGCCAGGCCGGGACTCACTTCGGGAGATACGCAGTATTTT
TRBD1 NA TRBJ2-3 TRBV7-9 CASSAGQGNTDTQYF TGTGCCAGCAGCGCAGGACAGGGGAACACAGATACGCAGTATTTT
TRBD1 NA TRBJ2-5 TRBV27 CASSPGQGLGETQYF TGTGCCAGCAGTCCCGGACAGGGGCTGGGAGAGACCCAGTACTTC
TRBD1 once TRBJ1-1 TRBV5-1 CASSSTGVTEAFF TGCGCCAGCAGCTCGACAGGGGTCACTGAAGCTTTCTTT
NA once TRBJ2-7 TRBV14 CASSPYRVGSYEQYF TGTGCCAGCAGCCCCTACAGGGTTGGGTCCTACGAGCAGTACTTC
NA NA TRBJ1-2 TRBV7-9 CASSSPLTEMMSNYGYTF TGTGCCAGCAGCTCCCCCCTCACCGAGATGATGAGTAACTATGGCTACACCTTC
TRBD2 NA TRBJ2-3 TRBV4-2 CASSPHLISGGRTDTQYF TGTGCCAGCAGCCCCCACCTCATTAGCGGGGGGCGCACAGATACGCAGTATTTT
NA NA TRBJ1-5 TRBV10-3 CAISDPGNSNQPQHF TGTGCCATCAGTGATCCGGGAAATAGCAATCAGCCCCAGCATTTT
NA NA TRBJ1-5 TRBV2 CASSERELVGQPQHF TGTGCCAGCAGTGAGAGGGAGTTGGTCGGTCAGCCCCAGCATTTT
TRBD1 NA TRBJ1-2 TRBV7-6 CASSPRTGKGGYGYTF TGTGCCAGCAGCCCCCGGACAGGAAAGGGGGGTTATGGCTACACCTTC
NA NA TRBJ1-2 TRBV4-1 CASSQEGAAHIYTF TGCGCCAGCAGCCAAGAGGGAGCTGCCCATATCTACACCTTC
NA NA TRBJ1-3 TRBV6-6 CASSYSLQLDGNTIYF TGTGCCAGCAGTTACTCGCTCCAGCTGGATGGAAACACCATATATTTT
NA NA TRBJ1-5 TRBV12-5 CASGPGPLREPQHF TGTGCTAGTGGTCCCGGGCCCCTGAGGGAGCCCCAGCATTTT
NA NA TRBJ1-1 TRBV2 CASSDRQGDTEAFF TGTGCCAGCAGTGACCGCCAAGGGGACACTGAAGCTTTCTTT
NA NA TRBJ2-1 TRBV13 CASSHTEPLPGNEQFF TGTGCCAGCAGTCATACAGAACCTCTCCCTGGCAATGAGCAGTTCTTC
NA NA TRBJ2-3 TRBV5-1 CASSLVGRKATDTQYF TGCGCCAGCAGCTTGGTAGGGCGTAAGGCGACAGATACGCAGTATTTT
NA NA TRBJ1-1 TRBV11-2 CASSLEAGRAEAFF TGTGCCAGCAGCTTAGAAGCGGGCCGGGCTGAAGCTTTCTTT
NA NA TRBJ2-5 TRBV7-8 CASSLASAGQQETQYF TGTGCCAGCAGCTTAGCCTCGGCAGGACAACAAGAGACCCAGTACTTC
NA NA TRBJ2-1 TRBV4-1 CASSQTSIQGYEQFF TGCGCCAGCAGCCAGACCAGTATACAGGGCTATGAGCAGTTCTTC
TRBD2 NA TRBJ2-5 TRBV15 CATSPASGGNQETQYF TGTGCCACCAGCCCCGCTAGCGGGGGAAATCAAGAGACCCAGTACTTC
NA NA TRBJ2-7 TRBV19 CASSAQLGGSYEQYF TGTGCCAGTAGTGCCCAGCTTGGAGGGTCCTACGAGCAGTACTTC
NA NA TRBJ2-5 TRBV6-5 CASSYRETQYF TGTGCCAGCAGTTACCGAGAGACCCAGTACTTC
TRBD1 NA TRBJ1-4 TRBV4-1 CASSHGPDRLNEKLFF TGCGCCAGCAGCCACGGACCGGACAGGCTTAATGAAAAACTGTTTTTT
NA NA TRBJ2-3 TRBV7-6 CASSLGSRGASTDTQYF TGTGCCAGCAGCTTAGGGTCTCGCGGGGCTAGCACAGATACGCAGTATTTT
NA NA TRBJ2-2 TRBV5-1 CASSLGRGAFGANTGELFF TGCGCCAGCAGCTTGGGCAGGGGTGCCTTTGGAGCAAACACCGGGGAGCTGTTTTTT
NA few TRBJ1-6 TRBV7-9 CASSLAAGRDSPLHF TGTGCCAGCAGCTTAGCGGCGGGGCGAGATTCACCCCTCCACTTT
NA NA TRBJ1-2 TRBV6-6 CASSPAGDYGYTF TGTGCCAGCAGTCCGGCGGGGGACTATGGCTACACCTTC
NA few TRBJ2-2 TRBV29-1 CSVAAGNTGELFF TGCAGCGTTGCGGCAGGGAACACCGGGGAGCTGTTTTTT
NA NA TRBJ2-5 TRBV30 CAWEQETQYF TGTGCCTGGGAGCAAGAGACCCAGTACTTC
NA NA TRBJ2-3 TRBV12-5 CASGLGQATSTDTQYF TGTGCTAGTGGTTTGGGACAGGCCACTAGCACAGATACGCAGTATTTT
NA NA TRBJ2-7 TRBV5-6 CASSLGGGRYEQYF TGTGCCAGCAGCTTGGGGGGCGGTAGGTACGAGCAGTACTTC
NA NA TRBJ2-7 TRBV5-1 CASLESGLRTYEQYF TGCGCCAGCTTGGAATCGGGACTTAGGACCTACGAGCAGTACTTC
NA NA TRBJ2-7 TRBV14 CASSQGLYEQYF TGTGCCAGCAGCCAAGGCCTCTACGAGCAGTACTTC
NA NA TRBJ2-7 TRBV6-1 CASSDGAGSSYEQYF TGTGCCAGCAGTGACGGCGCAGGGAGTTCCTACGAGCAGTACTTC
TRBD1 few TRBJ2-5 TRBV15 CATSRAVGGRETQYF TGTGCCACCAGCAGAGCGGTAGGGGGCCGAGAGACCCAGTACTTC
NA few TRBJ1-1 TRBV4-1 CASSQTREAFF TGCGCCAGCAGCCAAACTCGTGAAGCTTTCTTT
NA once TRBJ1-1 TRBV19 CASSPSQMNTEAFF TGTGCCAGTAGTCCCAGCCAGATGAACACTGAAGCTTTCTTT
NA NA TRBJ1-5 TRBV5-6 CASSLGVGSNQPQHF TGTGCCAGCAGCTTGGGGGTGGGCAGCAATCAGCCCCAGCATTTT
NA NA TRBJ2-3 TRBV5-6 CASSLFLRGPRQDTQYF TGTGCCAGCAGCTTGTTTTTGCGGGGCCCTCGGCAGGATACGCAGTATTTT
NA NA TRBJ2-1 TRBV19 CASSGVPYNEQFF TGTGCCAGTTCAGGGGTGCCTTACAATGAGCAGTTCTTC
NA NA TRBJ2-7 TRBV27 CASSPGYEQYF TGTGCCAGCAGTCCGGGCTACGAGCAGTACTTC
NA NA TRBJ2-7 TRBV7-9 CASSLAGRAQDRYF TGTGCCAGCAGCTTAGCAGGCAGGGCCCAGGACCGGTACTTC
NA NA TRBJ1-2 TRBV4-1 CASSSSYGYTF TGCGCCAGCAGCTCCAGCTATGGCTACACCTTC
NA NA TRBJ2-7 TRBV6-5 CASTPGGGGEQYF TGTGCCAGCACACCGGGTGGGGGAGGCGAGCAGTACTTC
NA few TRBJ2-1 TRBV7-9 CASSSGTEQFF TGTGCCAGCAGCTCGGGGACAGAGCAGTTCTTC
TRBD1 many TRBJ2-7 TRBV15 CATSGQGYEQYF TGTGCCACCAGCGGACAGGGTTACGAGCAGTACTTC
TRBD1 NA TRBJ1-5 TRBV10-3 CAISDRTGGEINQPQHF TGTGCCATCAGTGACCGGACAGGGGGCGAGATCAATCAGCCCCAGCATTTT
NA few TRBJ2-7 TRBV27 CASSLDGLWRNYEQYF TGTGCCAGCAGTTTAGACGGACTATGGCGGAACTACGAGCAGTACTTC
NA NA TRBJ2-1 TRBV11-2 CASSLAPTQGHNEQFF TGTGCCAGCAGCTTAGCACCCACCCAGGGCCACAATGAGCAGTTCTTC
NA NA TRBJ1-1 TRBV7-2 CASSLIDTEAFF TGTGCCAGCAGCTTAATCGACACTGAAGCTTTCTTT
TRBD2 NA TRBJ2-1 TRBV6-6 CASSFLAGGYNEQFF TGTGCCAGCAGTTTCCTAGCGGGGGGGTACAATGAGCAGTTCTTC